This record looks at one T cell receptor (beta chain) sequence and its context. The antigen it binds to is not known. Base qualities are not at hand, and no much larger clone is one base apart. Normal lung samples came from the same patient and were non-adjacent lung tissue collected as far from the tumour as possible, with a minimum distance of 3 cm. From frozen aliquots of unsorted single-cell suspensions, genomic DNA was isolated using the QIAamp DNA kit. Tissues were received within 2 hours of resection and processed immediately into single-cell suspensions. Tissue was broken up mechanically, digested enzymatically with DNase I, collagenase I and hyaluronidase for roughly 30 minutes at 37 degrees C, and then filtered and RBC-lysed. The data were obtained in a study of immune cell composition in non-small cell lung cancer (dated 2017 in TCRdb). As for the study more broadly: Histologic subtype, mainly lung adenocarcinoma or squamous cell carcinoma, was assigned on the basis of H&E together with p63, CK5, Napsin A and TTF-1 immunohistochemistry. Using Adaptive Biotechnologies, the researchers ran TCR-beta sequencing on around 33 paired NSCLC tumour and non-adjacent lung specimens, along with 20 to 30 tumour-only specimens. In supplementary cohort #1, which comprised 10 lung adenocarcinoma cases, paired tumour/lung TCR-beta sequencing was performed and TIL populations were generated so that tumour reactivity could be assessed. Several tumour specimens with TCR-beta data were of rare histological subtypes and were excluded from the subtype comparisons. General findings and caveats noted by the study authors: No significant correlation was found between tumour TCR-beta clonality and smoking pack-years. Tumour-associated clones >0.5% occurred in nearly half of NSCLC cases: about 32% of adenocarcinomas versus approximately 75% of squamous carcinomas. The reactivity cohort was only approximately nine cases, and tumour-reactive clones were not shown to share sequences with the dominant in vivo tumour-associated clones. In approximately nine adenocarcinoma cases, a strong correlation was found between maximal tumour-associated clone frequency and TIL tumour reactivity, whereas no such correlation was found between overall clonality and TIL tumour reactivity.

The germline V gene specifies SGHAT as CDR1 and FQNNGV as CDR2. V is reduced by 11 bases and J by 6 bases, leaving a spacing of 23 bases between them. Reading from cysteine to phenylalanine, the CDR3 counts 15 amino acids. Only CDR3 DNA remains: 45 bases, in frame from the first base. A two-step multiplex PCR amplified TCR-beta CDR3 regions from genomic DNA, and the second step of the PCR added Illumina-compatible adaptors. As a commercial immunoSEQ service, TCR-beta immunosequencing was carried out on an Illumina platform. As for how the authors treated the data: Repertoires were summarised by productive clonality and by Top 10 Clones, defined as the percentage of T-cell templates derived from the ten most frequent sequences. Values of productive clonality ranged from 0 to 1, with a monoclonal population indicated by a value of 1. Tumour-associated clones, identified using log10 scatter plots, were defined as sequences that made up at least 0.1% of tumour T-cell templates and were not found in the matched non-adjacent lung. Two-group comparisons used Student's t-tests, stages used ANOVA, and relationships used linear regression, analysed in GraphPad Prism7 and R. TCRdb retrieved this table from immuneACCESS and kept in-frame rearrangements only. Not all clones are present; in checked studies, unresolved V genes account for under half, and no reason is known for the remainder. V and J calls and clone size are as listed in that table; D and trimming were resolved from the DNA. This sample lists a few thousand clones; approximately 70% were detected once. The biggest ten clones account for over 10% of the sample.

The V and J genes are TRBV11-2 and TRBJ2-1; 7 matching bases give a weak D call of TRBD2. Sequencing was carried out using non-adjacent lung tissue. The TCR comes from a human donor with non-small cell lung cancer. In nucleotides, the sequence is TGTGCCTGTGTAATAGGGGGGGGATCATTCAATGAGCAGTTCTTC. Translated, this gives CACVIGGGSFNEQFF.